The 30 T cell receptor beta chains below come from one sample, sequenced in a study of cytomegalovirus exposure and HLA in healthy donors. PCR involved 60 Vbeta and 13 Jbeta primers. Method: immunoSEQ multiplex PCR; TCRdb's copy keeps in-frame clones and lacks some. The sample includes over 200,000 clones, more than 65% of them seen just once. Sequencing was done on a sample of PBMCs. The receptors stem from a woman under 40 in good health and CMV-seronegative.

The chain couples TRBV5-6 to TRBJ1-2; unclear D gene. Trimming pared 0 bases from V and 4 bases from J, leaving 10 bases between. The CDR3 is 14 residues long. The germline V gene encodes CDR1 SGHDT and CDR2 YYEEEE. CDR3 in amino acids: CASSLGAVIYGYTF. Here the CDR3 DNA reads TGTGCCAGCAGCTTGGGGGCAGTTATCTATGGCTACACCTTC.

This clone has a single count. The chain links TRBV6-5 to TRBJ2-1; D not resolved. This CDR3 is 11 amino acids long. Trimming removed 8 bases at V and 3 bases at J, with 5 bases between. Germline CDR1 MNHEY, CDR2 SVGAGI. The DNA for the CDR3 is TGTGCCAGCTTCAACTACAATGAGCAGTTCTTC. Protein sequence: CASFNYNEQFF.

The DNA for the CDR3 is TGTGCCAGCAGCCCCCGGACAGCGATGAACACTGAAGCTTTCTTT. This encodes CASSPRTAMNTEAFF. The J gene is TRBJ1-1, the V gene TRBV9; a possible D gene is TRBD1 (6 bases). The CDR3 is made up of 15 amino acids. Germline V gene sequence: CDR1 SGDLS, CDR2 YYNGEE. V was pared by 4 bases and J by 0 bases, with 13 bases between.

This clone was seen only a few times. J is TRBJ1-1 and V is TRBV2; D is possibly TRBD1 (5 bases). The CDR3 is 13 residues long. Trimming took 6 bases from V and 4 from J, leaving 12 bases between them. CDR1 SNHLY and CDR2 FYNNEI come from the germline V gene. The CDR3 coding sequence is TGTGCCAGCAGCACAGCAACAGGCACTGAAGCTTTCTTT. Protein product: CASSTATGTEAFF. Variable domain in full (rest from reference TRBV2 and TRBJ1-1): EPEVTQTPSHQVTQMGQEVILRCVPISNHLYFYWYRQILGQKVEFLVSFYNNEISEKSEIFDDQFSVERPDGSNFTLKIRSTKLEDSAMYFCASSTATGTEAFFGQGTRLTVV.

The chain has TRBV29-1 and TRBJ2-5; possibly TRBD2 for D (6 bases). Germline V gives CDR1 SQVTM, CDR2 ANQGSEA. The V end lost 4 bases, the J end lost 4 bases, and 10 bases lay between the germline ends. This CDR3 comprises 12 residues. CDR3 sequence: CSVGRGGETQYF. CDR3 DNA sequence: TGCAGCGTTGGGCGGGGAGGAGAGACCCAGTACTTC.

The CDR3 nucleotides read TGTGCCAGCAGCGTCCGGGACAGAATATATTTT. It codes for CASSVRDRIYF. This chain links TRBV28 with TRBJ1-3; TRBD1 matches 7 bases. The CDR3 contains 11 residues. Germline V CDR1 and CDR2: MDHEN, SYDVKM. Germline trimming cut 6 bases from V and 13 bases from J; bases unmatched to any gene: 6. Combining the CDR3 with reference TRBV28 and TRBJ1-3 gives the whole variable domain DVKVTQSSRYLVKRTGEKVFLECVQDMDHENMFWYRQDPGLGLRLIYFSYDVKMKEKGDIPEGYSVSREKKERFSLILESASTNQTSMYLCASSVRDRIYFGEGSWLTVV.

V usage is TRBV10-3 and J usage is TRBJ1-1, with 7 bases identical to TRBD1. V was pared by 2 bases and J by 1 base, with 4 bases of the junction left unmatched. This CDR3 region has 15 residues. Germline CDR1 and CDR2: ENHRY and SYGVKD. This CDR3 reads CAISEPGGRNTEAFF. CDR3 sequence (DNA): TGTGCCATCAGTGAGCCAGGGGGTCGGAACACTGAAGCTTTCTTT.

The chain uses TRBV5-6 and TRBJ1-6; a possible D gene is TRBD1 (5 bases). V was pared by 4 bases and J by 1 base, with 18 bases between. Germline V gives CDR1 SGHDT, CDR2 YYEEEE. CDR3 length: 18 amino acids. CDR3 sequence: CASSTGPGGRSYNSPLHF. CDR3 DNA: TGTGCCAGCAGCACGGGACCCGGGGGGAGGTCCTATAATTCACCCCTCCACTTT. Combining the CDR3 with reference TRBV5-6 and TRBJ1-6 gives the whole variable domain DAGVTQSPTHLIKTRGQQVTLRCSPKSGHDTVSWYQQALGQGPQFIFQYYEEEERQRGNFPDRFSGHQFPNYSSELNVNALLLGDSALYLCASSTGPGGRSYNSPLHFGNGTRLTVT.

The chain recombines TRBV2 with TRBJ1-4, with D possibly being TRBD1 (6 bases). Germline loops: CDR1 SNHLY, CDR2 FYNNEI. V lost 7 bases to trimming and J lost 2 bases, with 14 bases between them. This CDR3 is built from 15 residues. The CDR3, as DNA: TGTGCCAGCAATCAGGGCGGGGGCACTAATGAAAAACTGTTTTTT. Protein product: CASNQGGGTNEKLFF.

CDR3 region: CATNRRTGSRNEKLFF. The CDR3 DNA sequence: TGTGCCACCAACCGCCGAACAGGGAGCAGGAATGAAAAACTGTTTTTT. V is TRBV28 and J is TRBJ1-4, with a weak D call TRBD1 (6 bases). The CDR3 covers 16 residues. CDR1 is MDHEN and CDR2 is SYDVKM in the germline V gene. V lost 10 bases, J lost 5 bases, and 23 bases lay in between. The variable domain in full, completed from reference TRBV28 and TRBJ1-4, reads DVKVTQSSRYLVKRTGEKVFLECVQDMDHENMFWYRQDPGLGLRLIYFSYDVKMKEKGDIPEGYSVSREKKERFSLILESASTNQTSMYLCATNRRTGSRNEKLFFGSGTQLSVL.

In this sample, this clone turned up a few times. The chain has TRBV2 and TRBJ1-1, with D possibly TRBD1 on 6 matching bases. Germline V gene sequence: CDR1 SNHLY, CDR2 FYNNEI. The CDR3 loop spans 11 amino acids. V lost 4 bases and J lost 11, with 11 bases in between. CDR3 in DNA: TGTGCCAGCAGTGGGACAGCGTCGGCTTTCTTT. Protein: CASSGTASAFF.

The chain recombines TRBV5-4 with TRBJ2-4, with 8 bases lining up with TRBD1. Germline values: CDR1 SGHNT, CDR2 YYREEE (reference sequence). This CDR3 has 16 amino acids. V was pared by 4 bases and J by 12 bases, with 18 bases of the junction left unmatched. DNA of the CDR3: TGTGCCAGCAGCGGACCGACAGGGGTGAACTCCGCCGATCAGTACTTC. It encodes CASSGPTGVNSADQYF.

The V gene is TRBV5-4, the J gene TRBJ2-7; 8 positions match TRBD2. Germline CDR1 is SGHNT and CDR2 is YYREEE (reference sequence). V shed 4 bases, J shed 5 bases, and the junction held 14 bases outside the gene matches. The CDR3 extends over 16 amino acids. As DNA, the CDR3 is TGTGCCAGCAGCCCGGGGGGAGCGGGAGTATACAACGAGCAGTACTTC. This codes for CASSPGGAGVYNEQYF.

This chain connects TRBV6-1 to TRBJ1-1; TRBD1 is a possible D gene (5 bases). The CDR3 runs 15 residues. Germline loops: CDR1 MNHNS, CDR2 SASEGT. V was shortened by 6 bases and J by 0 bases, with 14 bases between the two germline ends. The CDR3 nucleotides read TGTGCCAGCAGAAATCTGGCAGGGATGAACACTGAAGCTTTCTTT. This codes for CASRNLAGMNTEAFF.

V and J are TRBV27 and TRBJ1-1; D gene unclear. V was trimmed by 5 bases and J by 1 base, leaving 20 bases between them. The CDR3 covers 17 residues. Germline V gives CDR1 MNHEY, CDR2 SMNVEV (reference sequence). The CDR3 is CASSPGLFTGPNTEAFF. The CDR3 bases are TGTGCCAGCAGTCCAGGACTGTTTACGGGTCCGAACACTGAAGCTTTCTTT.

The chain couples TRBV19 to TRBJ1-3, with 9 bases aligning to TRBD1. The CDR3 runs 16 residues. V lost 3 bases to trimming and J lost 2 bases; unmatched junction nucleotides: 5. Germline V gene sequence: CDR1 LNHDA, CDR2 SQIVND (reference sequence). The CDR3 sequence is CASSMSGTGPGNTIYF. CDR3 nucleotides: TGTGCCAGTAGTATGTCCGGGACAGGGCCTGGAAACACCATATATTTT.

As concerns this clone: The same CDR3 also results from other DNA sequences found in this sample. This rearrangement joins TRBV7-9 to TRBJ2-7; tentatively, D is TRBD1 (5 bases). The ends were cut back, 1 base at V and 4 bases at J, with 8 bases in the middle. The CDR3 extends over 13 amino acids. The germline V gene has CDR1 SEHNR and CDR2 FQNEAQ (reference sequence). In nucleotides, the CDR3 is TGTGCCAGCAGCTTAGGGGGCCCGTACGAGCAGTACTTC. Translation: CASSLGGPYEQYF.

This chain uses TRBV5-6 with TRBJ1-5; TRBD1 is a possible D gene (6 bases). This CDR3 is 12 amino acids long. The germline V gene has CDR1 SGHDT and CDR2 YYEEEE. Trimming took off 6 bases at V and 5 bases at J, with 9 bases between the two ends. The CDR3 here is CASNRAYQPQHF. CDR3 DNA sequence: TGTGCCAGCAACAGGGCCTATCAGCCCCAGCATTTT.

The V call is TRBV5-4, the J call TRBJ1-6; D perhaps matches TRBD1 (6 bases). CDR1 is SGHNT, CDR2 YYREEE, per germline (reference sequence). The CDR3 covers 14 residues. V was clipped by 0 bases and J by 5 bases, with 6 bases between them. The CDR3 DNA sequence: TGTGCCAGCAGCTTGGACAGGGATAATTCACCCCTCCACTTT. Its protein is CASSLDRDNSPLHF.

This sequence joins TRBV7-9 and TRBJ1-5; no clear D gene. Trimming shortened V by 2 bases and J by 2 bases, and 7 bases separated the two germline ends. In germline, CDR1 is SEHNR, CDR2 FQNEAQ (reference sequence). The CDR3 loop spans 14 amino acids. DNA of the CDR3: TGTGCCAGCAGCTTAACCCCGGGCAATCAGCCCCAGCATTTT. Protein: CASSLTPGNQPQHF.

With respect to this clone: The same CDR3 arises from other DNA sequences in this sample as well. The rearrangement links TRBV12-5 to TRBJ2-1, with D perhaps TRBD1 (7 bases). Germline V gene data show CDR1 as LGHNT and CDR2 as FRNRAP. Trimming removed 3 bases at V and 3 bases at J, with 21 bases between. The CDR3 is 18 residues long. CDR3 sequence reads: CASGLPSPPGGYYNEQFF. For the CDR3, the DNA is TGTGCTAGTGGTTTACCCAGTCCACCAGGGGGGTACTACAATGAGCAGTTCTTC.

With regard to this clone: Other DNA sequences in the sample encode the same CDR3. The rearrangement joins TRBV11-2 to TRBJ1-1, with D perhaps TRBD1 (5 bases). The V end lost 0 bases, the J end lost 2 bases, and 7 bases lay between the germline ends. CDR3 length equals 14 residues. Looked up from germline, CDR1 is SGHAT and CDR2 is FQNNGV. CDR3 DNA: TGTGCCAGCAGCTTAGACAGGGTTAACACTGAAGCTTTCTTT. Translated, it gives CASSLDRVNTEAFF.

The genes are TRBV18 and TRBJ2-7, with D hard to call. V shed 3 bases and J shed 3 bases, with 12 bases lying between them. CDR1 and CDR2 (germline): KGHSH, LQKENI. This CDR3 is built from 14 residues. This CDR3 is CASSPVHADYEQYF. The CDR3 nucleotides read TGTGCCAGCTCACCGGTTCACGCAGACTACGAGCAGTACTTC. The complete variable domain, with remaining parts taken from reference TRBV18 and TRBJ2-7, reads NAGVMQNPRHLVRRRGQEARLRCSPMKGHSHVYWYRQLPEEGLKFMVYLQKENIIDESGMPKERFSAEFPKEGPSILRIQQVVRGDSAAYFCASSPVHADYEQYFGPGTRLTVT.

The CDR3 DNA is TGCGCCAGCAGCTTTAGAGGGACGTCACGGATAGCGGGTCGAGGCGGGGAGCTGTTTTTT. It translates to CASSFRGTSRIAGRGGELFF. V is TRBV5-1 and J is TRBJ2-2, with 7 bases matching TRBD2. V was clipped by 2 bases and J by 7 bases; unmatched bases: 23. The germline gives CDR1 SGHRS, CDR2 YFSETQ. This CDR3 contains 20 residues.

The gene calls are TRBV11-2 and TRBJ2-7; TRBD1 might be the D (5 bases). The germline CDR1 and CDR2 sequences are SGHAT and FQNNGV. The CDR3 extends over 14 amino acids. V was shortened by 0 bases and J by 1 base, with 7 bases between the two germline ends. The CDR3 loop reads CASSLEQGSYEQYF. The CDR3 region has the DNA TGTGCCAGCAGCTTAGAGCAGGGATCCTACGAGCAGTACTTC. Based on the CDR3 plus reference TRBV11-2 and TRBJ2-7, the full variable domain is EAGVAQSPRYKIIEKRQSVAFWCNPISGHATLYWYQQILGQGPKLLIQFQNNGVVDDSQLPKDRFSAERLKGVDSTLKIQPAKLEDSAVYLCASSLEQGSYEQYFGPGTRLTVT.

The chain links TRBV6-5 to TRBJ1-2, with 8 bases that match TRBD1. This CDR3 spans 13 amino acids. Germline CDR1 and CDR2: MNHEY and SVGAGI. With V trimmed by 5 bases and J by 5 bases, 4 bases remained unmatched. The CDR3 DNA sequence: TGTGCCAGCAGTGACTGGACAGGGTATGGCTACACCTTC. Translating it yields CASSDWTGYGYTF.

The rearrangement joins TRBV6-5 to TRBJ2-5; tentative D call: TRBD1 (5 bases). V was clipped by 6 bases and J by 5 bases, with 19 bases between them. The germline V gene has CDR1 MNHEY and CDR2 SVGAGI. The CDR3 length is 15 residues. In DNA, the CDR3 is TGTGCCAGCAGCAGTGGAGCAGGGTCGGAGGAGACCCAGTACTTC. Translation: CASSSGAGSEETQYF.

This sequence joins TRBV29-1 and TRBJ1-3; D uncertain. Trimming stripped 0 bases from V and 8 bases from J, with 14 bases between. Germline-derived CDR1 and CDR2 are SQVTM and ANQGSEA. The CDR3 extends over 14 amino acids. The CDR3: CSVEDNLAGDTIYF. The CDR3 nucleotides read TGCAGCGTTGAAGACAACTTGGCCGGAGACACCATATATTTT.

The table lists this clone with a few counts. This chain joins TRBV6-1 and TRBJ1-2; D is undetermined. The germline CDR1 and CDR2 sequences are MNHNS and SASEGT. The CDR3 is 14 residues long. With 0 bases removed from V and 6 bases from J, the gap between germline ends came to 11 bases. The DNA for the CDR3 is TGTGCCAGCAGTGAAGCTCCCGAGCGAGATGGCTACACCTTC. Protein: CASSEAPERDGYTF.

V usage is TRBV29-1 and J usage is TRBJ1-2; D perhaps matches TRBD1 (5 bases). V was pared by 3 bases and J by 6 bases, with 14 bases between. Germline CDR1 SQVTM, CDR2 ANQGSEA. This CDR3 comprises 13 residues. CDR3 region: CSVDSEQGDGYTF. As DNA, the CDR3 is TGCAGCGTTGACTCGGAGCAGGGCGATGGCTACACCTTC.